Listed below are T cell receptor beta chains from one sample, sequenced in a study of blood T cell repertoires in COVID-19. Assay used: immunoSEQ multiplex PCR; TCRdb lists only in-frame clones, some missing. The sample lists about 91,000 clones, roughly nine tenths occurring once. Sequencing input: peripheral blood. All receptors derive from a man between 65 and 85 years old with acute or convalescent COVID-19. The CDR3 runs from the conserved cysteine through the conserved F or W. The D gene is left open where the match is weak. Rows may omit the clone size; those that give it use once, few, many or a size class.

J	D	V	size	DNA	CDR3
TRBJ1-6	TRBD1	TRBV3-1/TRBV3-2	NA	TGTGCCAGCAGCCAAGCAGACAGGGCGGATAATTCACCCCTCCACTTT	CASSQADRADNSPLHF
TRBJ1-2	NA	TRBV3-1/TRBV3-2	once	TGTGCCAGCAGCCAAGATCTTTCCCCCCCCACAGGGAACTATGGCTACACCTTC	CASSQDLSPPTGNYGYTF
TRBJ1-5	TRBD1	TRBV6-4	once	TGTGCCAGCCAACAGACAGGGGGCGGCAATCAGCCCCAGCATTTT	CASQQTGGGNQPQHF
TRBJ2-2	TRBD2	TRBV5-5	NA	TGTGCCAGCAGCTATGGACTAGCCTTGAACACCGGGGAGCTGTTTTTT	CASSYGLALNTGELFF
TRBJ1-6	TRBD1	TRBV7-6	NA	TGTGCCAGCAGCCCACAGGGGAGCTCCTATAATTCACCCCTCCACTTT	CASSPQGSSYNSPLHF
TRBJ1-4	NA	TRBV25-1	NA	TGTGCCAGCAGTGATATGACAGGCAGAGGCGAAAAACTGTTTTTT	CASSDMTGRGEKLFF
TRBJ2-3	NA	TRBV1	NA	TGCACCACCGTGAGCGGGGGGGCTAAAGATACGCAGTATTTT	CTTVSGGAKDTQYF
TRBJ2-7	NA	TRBV27	once	TGTGCCAGCAGTTTATCTGGCAGGGTGTCTTACGAGCAGTACTTC	CASSLSGRVSYEQYF
TRBJ1-3	NA	TRBV3-1/TRBV3-2	NA	TGTGCCAGCAGCCAGCAGGGCTCTGGAAACACCATATATTTT	CASSQQGSGNTIYF
TRBJ2-1	TRBD1	TRBV10-3	NA	TGTGCCATCAGAGCCTTCGGACAGGGAAATGACAATGAGCAGTTCTTC	CAIRAFGQGNDNEQFF
TRBJ1-2	NA	TRBV28	once	TGTGCCAGCAGTTCTGGGGCCGAAGCTAACTATGGCTACACCTTC	CASSSGAEANYGYTF
TRBJ2-3	TRBD2	TRBV7-9	few	TGTGCCAGCAGCCCACAGACTAGCGGGGTGGCTACGCAGTATTTT	CASSPQTSGVATQYF
TRBJ2-5	TRBD1	TRBV5-5	NA	TGTGCCAGCAGCCCCGGTTGGGACAGGGGGAAAGAGACCCAGTACTTC	CASSPGWDRGKETQYF
TRBJ1-4	TRBD1	TRBV19	NA	TGTGCCAGTACCCTAACAGGGGAGAACGAAAAACTGTTTTTT	CASTLTGENEKLFF
TRBJ2-2	TRBD2	TRBV7-7	once	TGTGCCAGCAGCTTAATAGCGGGGGAGGACACCGGGGAGCTGTTTTTT	CASSLIAGEDTGELFF
TRBJ1-1	TRBD1	TRBV2	NA	TGTGCCAGCAGTGAAACTCAGGGGGCGGTTGAAGCTTTCTTT	CASSETQGAVEAFF
TRBJ2-2	NA	TRBV5-1	NA	TGCGCCAGCTCTTGGGACTCCACCACCGGGGAGCTGTTTTTT	CASSWDSTTGELFF
TRBJ2-2	TRBD2	TRBV5-1	NA	TGCGCCAGCAGCTTGGAAGCGGGGGGGCCCCTGGACACCGGGGAGCTGTTTTTT	CASSLEAGGPLDTGELFF
TRBJ1-5	NA	TRBV19	NA	TGTGCCAGTAGTCCGACAGAGAAGCAGCCCCAGCATTTT	CASSPTEKQPQHF
TRBJ1-5	NA	TRBV10-3	many	TGTGCCATCAGTGAGTCGATGGTACATTATAGCAATCAGCCCCAGCATTTT	CAISESMVHYSNQPQHF
TRBJ1-2	NA	TRBV5-6	NA	TGTGCCAGCAGCTCCCGGACGGAGGATTGGTATGGCTACACCTTC	CASSSRTEDWYGYTF
TRBJ1-1	NA	TRBV19	NA	TGTGCCAGTAGTATGAGGGCGACAGGACTGATGAACACTGAAGCTTTCTTT	CASSMRATGLMNTEAFF
TRBJ2-1	TRBD2	TRBV6-7	once	TGTGCCAGCAGTTACCCGGGACTAGCGGGCCTCCGTTACAATGAGCAGTTCTTC	CASSYPGLAGLRYNEQFF
TRBJ1-4	TRBD1	TRBV2	NA	TGTGCCAGCAGTTGGACAGGGCGGGAGGAAAAACTGTTTTTT	CASSWTGREEKLFF
TRBJ1-5	NA	TRBV28	NA	TGTGCCAGCACGTCCCTCAATCAGCCCCAGCATTTT	CASTSLNQPQHF
TRBJ1-1	NA	TRBV6-1	NA	TGTGCCAGCAGTGAAGCCCGCGGCACTGAAGCTTTCTTT	CASSEARGTEAFF
TRBJ2-1	TRBD2	TRBV11-3	NA	TGTGCCAGCAGCTTAGCGCTAGCGGGGGACAACAATGAGCAGTTCTTC	CASSLALAGDNNEQFF
TRBJ1-6	NA	TRBV5-4	NA	TGTGCCAGCAGCTTGGGTCAGGCGTATAATTCACCCCTCCACTTT	CASSLGQAYNSPLHF
TRBJ2-1	NA	TRBV30	NA	TGTGCCTGGCGCAATAGGGGGGGGTCCTACAATGAGCAGTTCTTC	CAWRNRGGSYNEQFF
TRBJ2-6	NA	TRBV6-5	NA	TGTGCCAGCAGGCCGGGGGTCTCTGGGGCCAACGTCCTGACTTTC	CASRPGVSGANVLTF
TRBJ1-1	TRBD1	TRBV28	few	TGTGCCAGCAAAACAGGGGCGAACACTGAAGCTTTCTTT	CASKTGANTEAFF